The text below deals with one T cell receptor beta chain. This entry comes from a study of blood T cell repertoires in COVID-19. The protocol was immunoSEQ multiplex PCR, while the TCRdb copy is restricted to in-frame clones and leaves out a portion. Of 64,000 or so clones listed, more than 60% are singletons. Trimming left V 5 bases short and J 5 bases short, with 28 bases between. Germline assignment: CDR1 SGHTA and CDR2 FQGNSA. The CDR3 length is 18 residues. The sample comprised peripheral blood. The chain joins TRBV7-2 to TRBJ2-7, with D possibly TRBD1 on 5 matching bases. The receptor was isolated from a human donor in a cohort sampled during active COVID-19. CDR3 DNA: TGTGCCAGCAGCACACCAACGGCCCTCTCATTTCTGGGGCACGAGCAGTACTTC. It specifies CASSTPTALSFLGHEQYF.